Shown below are 32 T cell receptor beta chains from a single sample sequenced in a study of metastatic and nonmetastatic thyroid tumors. There were no patients who had received any treatment before thyroid surgery. TCRdb redid the clone calls on the PCR reads using MiXCR. There are tens of thousands of clones in the sample; 11% occur only once, and roughly 30% lies in the top ten. Sequencing was performed on blood. These receptors were taken from a female donor with papillary thyroid cancer or a benign thyroid nodule (not recorded which). Some clones in this sample may be carry-over from other donors' samples.

This clone has a count of ten or more. J is TRBJ2-1 and V is TRBV24-1; TRBD2 matches at 11 bases. Trimming at V came to 3 bases and at J to 0 bases, leaving 12 bases not matched to a gene. This CDR3 region has 20 residues. Germline V lookup: CDR1 KGHDR, CDR2 SFDVKD. In DNA form, the CDR3 reads TGTGCCACCAGTGATCCCAGGCTAGCGGGAGGAGGGAGCTCCTACAATGAGCAGTTCTTC. Translated, it gives CATSDPRLAGGGSSYNEQFF.

The J gene is TRBJ1-1, the V gene TRBV4-3; TRBD1 might be the D (5 bases). The CDR3 runs 15 residues. The V end was cut by 1 base, the J end by 0 bases, with 9 bases between. Germline V gene lookup returns CDR1 LGHNA and CDR2 YSLEER. In DNA, the CDR3 is TGCGCCAGCAGCCAAGCGGGACGGTTGAACACTGAAGCTTTCTTT. Translation gives CASSQAGRLNTEAFF.

V is TRBV12-3 or TRBV12-4 and J is TRBJ2-5; D ambiguous. Trimming left V 5 bases short and J 0 bases short, with 10 bases between. The CDR3 is made up of 14 amino acids. The CDR3 is CASSGWGNQETQYF. CDR3 DNA sequence: TGTGCCAGCAGTGGATGGGGAAACCAAGAGACCCAGTACTTC.

The DNA for the CDR3 is TGCGCCAGCAGTGATCCTGGCGGGTATTCAGATACGCAGTATTTT. This encodes CASSDPGGYSDTQYF. The chain carries TRBV10-2 and TRBJ2-3; perhaps TRBD2 as D (5 bases). Per the germline V gene, CDR1 is WSHSY and CDR2 is SAAADI. This CDR3 region has 15 residues. Trimming left V 3 bases short and J 4 bases short, with 14 bases between.

Comment on this clone: A single base separates this from a much larger clone, so it may be a read error. This chain uses TRBV7-6 with TRBJ2-6, with TRBD1 identical over 7 bases. V lost 5 bases, J lost 5 bases, and 9 bases stayed unmatched. Germline loops: CDR1 SGHVS, CDR2 FNYEAQ. The CDR3 has 16 residues. CDR3 bases: TGTGCCAGCAGCGGATACGACAGGGCTTGGGCCAACGTCCTGACTTTC. It translates to CASSGYDRAWANVLTF. Supplemented by reference TRBV7-6 and TRBJ2-6, the full variable domain reads GAGVSQSPRYKVTKRGQDVALRCDPISGHVSLYWYRQALGQGPEFLTYFNYEAQQDKSGLPNDRFSAERPEGSISTLTIQRTEQRDSAMYRCASSGYDRAWANVLTFGAGSRLTVL.

By sample fraction, this clone is medium-sized. The chain is built from TRBV6-1 and TRBJ1-1, with D unresolved. The germline V and J ends were trimmed by 7 bases and 0 bases, with 6 bases remaining between them. Per germline, CDR1 MNHNS and CDR2 SASEGT. The CDR3 totals 12 residues. CDR3 bases: TGTGCCAGCACAAGCCTGAACACTGAAGCTTTCTTT. The encoded protein is CASTSLNTEAFF.

The V gene is TRBV7-8, the J gene TRBJ1-2; D may be TRBD1 (6 bases). This CDR3 has 13 amino acids. CDR1 SGHVS and CDR2 FQNEAQ come from the germline V gene. Trimming stripped 1 base from V and 9 bases from J, with 12 bases between. CDR3 DNA sequence: TGTGCCAGCAGCTTAGGGACAGATTATCGCTACACCTTC. It is translated as CASSLGTDYRYTF.

At least ten counts were recorded for this clone. The rearrangement joins TRBV4-2 to TRBJ2-1; D unresolved. Germline CDR1 LGHNA, CDR2 YNFKEQ. Trimming stripped 0 bases from V and 1 base from J, with 7 bases between. The CDR3 is 15 residues long. The CDR3 coding sequence is TGTGCCAGCAGCCAAGATAGGACGTCCTACAATGAGCAGTTCTTC. This encodes CASSQDRTSYNEQFF.

This clone occurred many times. This sequence joins TRBV19 and TRBJ2-5; D tentatively reads TRBD1 or TRBD2 (5 bases each). The CDR3 length is 14 residues. Germline CDR1 is LNHDA and CDR2 is SQIVND (reference sequence). The V end lost 5 bases, the J end lost 7 bases, and 17 bases lay between the germline ends. CDR3: CASSPQGVPGTQYF. DNA for the CDR3: TGTGCCAGTAGTCCCCAGGGAGTCCCAGGGACCCAGTACTTC.

The table lists this clone with many counts. The V and J genes are TRBV5-6 and TRBJ2-2; no definite D call. Trimming left V 4 bases short and J 1 base short, with 11 bases between. The CDR3 covers 15 residues. The germline gives CDR1 SGHDT, CDR2 YYEEEE. The CDR3, as DNA: TGTGCCAGCAGCCCAGGACCGGTGAACACCGGGGAGCTGTTTTTT. Translated: CASSPGPVNTGELFF.

This clone is deemed medium-sized (0.01 to 0.1%). The rearrangement links TRBV28 to TRBJ1-2; the D gene is possibly TRBD1 (5 bases). V shed 5 bases and J shed 4 bases, with 14 bases lying between them. The length of the CDR3 is 14 residues. From germline, CDR1 is MDHEN and CDR2 SYDVKM. The CDR3 spells CASSPPTGPYGYTF. In DNA form, the CDR3 reads TGTGCCAGCAGTCCCCCCACAGGCCCCTATGGCTACACCTTC.

This clone was seen ten or more times. The chain couples TRBV15 to TRBJ2-3; D remains ambiguous. CDR1 is LNHNV, CDR2 YYDKDF, per germline (reference sequence). This CDR3 has 14 residues. Trimming took 3 bases from V and 2 from J, leaving 9 bases between them. The DNA of the CDR3 is TGTGCCACCAGCAGCCGTGACACCACAGATACGCAGTATTTT. It specifies CATSSRDTTDTQYF.

Relative to its sample, this clone is medium-sized (0.01 to 0.1%). This chain uses TRBV6-1 with TRBJ1-3; tentatively, D is TRBD1 (6 bases). The CDR3 runs 13 residues. Germline V gene data show CDR1 as MNHNS and CDR2 as SASEGT. Between the trimmed V and J ends, which lost 4 bases and 7 bases, there was a span of 11 bases. CDR3 protein: CASSADSRNTIYF. The CDR3 nucleotides are TGTGCCAGCAGTGCGGACAGTAGGAACACCATATATTTT.

This clone occurred many times. The gene calls are TRBV5-1 and TRBJ2-3; D ambiguous. Trimming pared 2 bases from V and 0 bases from J, leaving 10 bases between. CDR3 length: 15 residues. The germline V gene encodes CDR1 SGHRS and CDR2 YFSETQ. CDR3 region: CASSLGRASTDTQYF. The CDR3 coding sequence is TGCGCCAGCAGCTTAGGCAGAGCTAGCACAGATACGCAGTATTTT.

This clone was picked up a small number of times. A much larger clone is a single base away; this may be a read error. The chain is built from TRBV7-8 and TRBJ2-5; D remains ambiguous. The CDR3 has 14 amino acids. The V end was cut by 5 bases, the J end by 0 bases, with 10 bases between. Germline V gene lookup returns CDR1 SGHVS and CDR2 FQNEAQ. The CDR3 reads CASSPPLNQETQYF. The CDR3 coding sequence is TGTGCCAGCAGCCCCCCACTAAACCAAGAGACCCAGTACTTC. Full variable domain (rest looked up from reference TRBV7-8 and TRBJ2-5): GAGVSQSPRYKVAKRGQDVALRCDPISGHVSLFWYQQALGQGPEFLTYFQNEAQLDKSGLPSDRFFAERPEGSVSTLKIQRTQQEDSAVYLCASSPPLNQETQYFGPGTRLLVL.

This chain uses TRBV3-1 with TRBJ2-1, with 15 bases that match TRBD2. This CDR3 is built from 19 residues. From germline, CDR1 is LGHDT and CDR2 YNNKEL (reference sequence). The V and J ends lost 1 base and 3 bases, in that order; junction bases with no gene match: 7. The CDR3 region has the DNA TGTGCCAGCAGCCAAGTTGGACTAGCGGGAGGGGTGGTCTACAATGAGCAGTTCTTC. Its translation is CASSQVGLAGGVVYNEQFF.

This clone has ten or more counts. The rearrangement uses TRBV20-1 and TRBJ1-5, with D unclear. The V gene lost 3 bases and the J gene lost 2 bases, with 20 bases spanning the gap. Germline values: CDR1 DFQATT, CDR2 SNEGSKA (reference sequence). The CDR3 contains 17 residues. CDR3 in DNA: TGCAGTGCTAGGCGTACAGTTGGCGTTTCGGGCAATCAGCCCCAGCATTTT. It translates to CSARRTVGVSGNQPQHF.

This clone was detected many times. This chain joins TRBV30 and TRBJ2-7; no reliable D call. The CDR3 consists of 14 residues. The V gene's germline CDR1 is GTSNPN and CDR2 SVGIG (reference sequence). Trimming left V 3 bases short and J 0 bases short, with 12 bases between. Here the CDR3 reads CAWRGQESSYEQYF. The CDR3 DNA follows: TGTGCCTGGAGAGGGCAGGAAAGCTCCTACGAGCAGTACTTC.

This chain joins TRBV6-9 and TRBJ1-4; the D gene is possibly TRBD1 (5 bases). Germline CDR1 reads MNHGY; CDR2 reads SVAAGI. V was cut by 0 bases and J by 0 bases, with 20 bases left in between. CDR3 size: 20 residues. As DNA, the CDR3 is TGTGCCAGCAGTTATTCTGAGGGGAGAAGGGCCGGGGCAACTAATGAAAAACTGTTTTTT. Amino acids: CASSYSEGRRAGATNEKLFF.

This clone has a count of ten or more. This chain links TRBV27 with TRBJ1-4, with D possibly matching TRBD1 (5 bases). CDR3 length: 16 residues. V was trimmed by 4 bases and J by 3 bases, leaving 15 bases between them. Germline V gene lookup returns CDR1 MNHEY and CDR2 SMNVEV (reference sequence). Here the CDR3 reads CASSSSTWGPNEKLFF. CDR3 bases: TGTGCCAGCAGTTCATCGACCTGGGGACCTAATGAAAAACTGTTTTTT.

This clone was recorded at least ten times. V gene TRBV12-3 or TRBV12-4 combines with J gene TRBJ2-1; no clear D gene. Trimming shortened V by 3 bases and J by 12 bases, and 15 bases separated the two germline ends. The CDR3 runs 13 residues. The chain's CDR3 is CASSFGRTMGQFF. The CDR3 DNA follows: TGTGCCAGCAGTTTCGGGCGGACCATGGGGCAGTTCTTC.

This clone was seen at least ten times. The rearrangement joins TRBV7-2 to TRBJ2-6; D might be TRBD2 (5 bases). V was clipped by 7 bases and J by 4 bases, with 14 bases between them. This CDR3 is built from 15 residues. Germline V gene data show CDR1 as SGHTA and CDR2 as FQGNSA. For the CDR3, the DNA is TGTGCCAGCACCTTCGGGGTGAGAGGGGCCAACGTCCTGACTTTC. Translated, it gives CASTFGVRGANVLTF.

The sample holds many counts of this clone. Other DNA sequences in this sample translate to the same CDR3. The gene calls are TRBV9 and TRBJ2-7; TRBD1 or TRBD2 may be the D gene (5 bases each). Germline CDR1 is SGDLS and CDR2 is YYNGEE. Trimming removed 4 bases from V and 0 bases from J, with 20 bases in between. This CDR3 is built from 17 residues. CDR3 in DNA: TGTGCCAGCAGCCCCGGGACCGCCGGGCCCTTCTCCTACGAGCAGTACTTC. Amino acid sequence: CASSPGTAGPFSYEQYF.

This clone has a count of ten or more. The CDR3 DNA sequence: TGTGCCAGCAACCTTGGAGGGACCAATGAGCAGTTCTTC. It translates to CASNLGGTNEQFF. The V and J genes are TRBV11-2 and TRBJ2-1; possibly TRBD2 for D (6 bases). Trimming left V 7 bases short and J 6 bases short, with 13 bases between. This CDR3 is built from 13 residues. Germline V gene sequence: CDR1 SGHAT, CDR2 FQNNGV.

As concerns this clone: One base away lies a much larger clone, so this may be a sequencing read error. The chain is built from TRBV7-2 and TRBJ2-5, with D tentatively TRBD2 (5 bases). Germline CDR1 SGHTA, CDR2 FQGNSA. Trimming took 6 bases from V and 4 from J, leaving 18 bases between them. The CDR3 length is 15 residues. DNA for the CDR3: TGTGCCAGCAGGTTGGTACTAGTTAGTGGAGAGACCCAGTACTTC. Residues: CASRLVLVSGETQYF.

V is TRBV19 and J is TRBJ2-3, with 10 bases fitting TRBD1. Germline trimming cut 5 bases from V and 6 bases from J; bases unmatched to any gene: 11. Per germline, CDR1 LNHDA and CDR2 SQIVND (reference sequence). The CDR3 length is 16 residues. Written as DNA, the CDR3 is TGTGCCAGTAGTGGACCGGGACAGGGGAGAATTGATACGCAGTATTTT. Encoded protein: CASSGPGQGRIDTQYF.

This clone was detected many times. V and J are TRBV12-3 or TRBV12-4 and TRBJ2-3, with D uncertain. Trimming took off 4 bases at V and 4 bases at J, with 6 bases between the two ends. The CDR3 has 12 amino acids. CDR3 nucleotide sequence: TGTGCCAGCAGTTACAGAGCAGATACGCAGTATTTT. Protein product: CASSYRADTQYF.

This clone turned up a few times. A much bigger clone sits one base away, suggesting this may be a read error. This chain uses TRBV28 with TRBJ2-2, with D maybe TRBD2 (6 bases). Germline CDR1 MDHEN, CDR2 SYDVKM. This CDR3 is 16 amino acids long. CDR3 DNA sequence: TGTGCCAGCAGTTTGCGTCCGGGACTCAAAGCCGGGGAGCCGTTTTTT. Translated, it gives CASSLRPGLKAGEPFF.

This clone was recorded at least ten times. The J gene is TRBJ2-5, the V gene TRBV28; the D gene is possibly TRBD2 (6 bases). The germline V and J ends were trimmed by 5 bases and 3 bases, with 16 bases remaining between them. The CDR3 sequence is 15 residues long. Germline V CDR1 and CDR2: MDHEN, SYDVKM. CDR3 protein: CASSSQAAGKETQYF. DNA for the CDR3: TGTGCCAGCAGTAGCCAGGCTGCGGGGAAAGAGACCCAGTACTTC.

This clone was seen many times. The rearrangement joins TRBV6-1 to TRBJ2-1; unclear D gene. Trimming left V 5 bases short and J 1 base short, with 15 bases between. This CDR3 region has 16 residues. Germline V gene sequence: CDR1 MNHNS, CDR2 SASEGT. The CDR3 region is CASSRLNKDSYNEQFF. The CDR3 DNA is TGTGCCAGCAGTAGATTGAATAAGGATTCCTACAATGAGCAGTTCTTC.

This clone has ten or more counts. The genes are TRBV20-1 and TRBJ2-1; no definite D call. Germline V gives CDR1 DFQATT, CDR2 SNEGSKA (reference sequence). This CDR3 has 12 residues. V was trimmed by 8 bases and J by 3 bases, leaving 11 bases between them. The CDR3 here is CSPSNNYNEQFF. In DNA, the CDR3 is TGCAGTCCGTCGAACAACTACAATGAGCAGTTCTTC.

About this clone itself: Being one base from a much bigger clone, this may be a read error. The CDR3 is CASSVGTGGRFEQFF. In DNA form, the CDR3 reads TGTGCCAGCAGCGTCGGGACTGGCGGGAGGTTTGAGCAGTTCTTC. V gene TRBV9 combines with J gene TRBJ2-1, with 8 bases lining up with TRBD2. V trimming: 2 bases; J trimming: 9 bases; junction bases outside the gene matches: 10. There are 15 residues in the CDR3. In germline, CDR1 is SGDLS, CDR2 YYNGEE.